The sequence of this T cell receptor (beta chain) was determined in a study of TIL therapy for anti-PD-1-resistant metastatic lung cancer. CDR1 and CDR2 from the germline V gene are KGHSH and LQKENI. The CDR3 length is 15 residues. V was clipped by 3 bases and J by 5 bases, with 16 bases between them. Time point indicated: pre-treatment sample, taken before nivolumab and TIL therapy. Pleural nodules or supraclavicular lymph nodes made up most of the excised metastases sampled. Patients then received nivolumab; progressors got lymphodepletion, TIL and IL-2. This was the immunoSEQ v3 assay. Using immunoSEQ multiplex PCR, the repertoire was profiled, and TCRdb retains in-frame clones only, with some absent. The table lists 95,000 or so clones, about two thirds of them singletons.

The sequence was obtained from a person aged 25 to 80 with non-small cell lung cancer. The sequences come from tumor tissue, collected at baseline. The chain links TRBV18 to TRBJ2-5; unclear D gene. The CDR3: CASSPPLGLGETQYF. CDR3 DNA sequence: TGTGCCAGCTCACCGCCCCTAGGTCTTGGGGAGACCCAGTACTTC.